This TCR beta chain emerged from a study of molecular identifiers for immune sequencing clone quantification. Study-level background: Sequencing covered four of five parts into which replicate RNA from approximately 22,000 or 94,000 naive CD8 cells was split.

Study outcomes and limitations: Clonotypes topping 20 RNA copies carried over 99% of effector molecules but under 1% of naive ones.

Notes on this clonotype: Its antigen is as yet unknown.

Via MiXCR, TCRdb re-called the PCR reads, giving one row per CDR3 protein. The sample lists 40,000 to 45,000 distinct CDR3 sequences; about 19% were seen once. V was clipped by 6 bases and J by 2 bases, with 11 bases between them. Per germline, CDR1 MNHEY and CDR2 SVGEGT. CDR3 length equals 13 residues. The origin of this receptor is a human donor in good health. Some libraries in this study had Jurkat cell RNA spiked in. The rearrangement uses TRBV6-2 or TRBV6-3 and TRBJ2-7; D might be TRBD2 (6 bases). Sequenced sample: naive CD8+ T cells from blood, with Jurkat cell RNA spiked in. Subset here: FACS-sorted CD8+CD4-CCR7+CD45RA+ naive T cells. This chain's CDR3 is CASSGGMTYEQYF. The CDR3 nucleotides read TGTGCCAGCAGCGGGGGTATGACCTACGAGCAGTACTTC.